The 4 T cell receptor beta chains listed next were all sequenced from one sample in a study of blood T cell repertoires in COVID-19. Repertoires were generated with immunoSEQ multiplex PCR, while TCRdb's copy carries only in-frame clones and drops some. The sample carries around 330,000 clones, 89% recorded once. The sequenced sample consisted of PBMCs or T cells enriched from blood (not recorded which). These receptors came from a man aged 55 to 70 who had recovered from COVID-19.

The gene calls are TRBV5-1 and TRBJ2-3, with 13 bases that match TRBD2. Trimming at V came to 4 bases and at J to 4 bases, leaving 6 bases not matched to a gene. CDR1 and CDR2 (germline): SGHRS, YFSETQ. This CDR3 spans 16 amino acids. The CDR3 loop is CASSKRTSGSADTQYF. The CDR3 region has the DNA TGCGCCAGCAGCAAACGGACTAGCGGGAGTGCAGATACGCAGTATTTT. Full variable domain (outside the CDR3, taken from reference TRBV5-1 and TRBJ2-3): KAGVTQTPRYLIKTRGQQVTLSCSPISGHRSVSWYQQTPGQGLQFLFEYFSETQRNKGNFPGRFSGRQFSNSRSEMNVSTLELGDSALYLCASSKRTSGSADTQYFGPGTRLTVL.

The chain employs TRBV6-2 or TRBV6-3 and TRBJ2-5; 7 nucleotides align to TRBD1. Unmatched junction bases numbered 9, after V lost 5 bases and J lost 0 bases. The CDR3 covers 16 residues. CDR1 is MNHEY and CDR2 is SVGEGT in the germline V gene. For the CDR3, the DNA is TGTGCCAGCAGTCCCGGACAGGCCCCTTACCAAGAGACCCAGTACTTC. Its translation is CASSPGQAPYQETQYF.

The rearrangement links TRBV5-1 to TRBJ2-3; 7 nucleotides align to TRBD1. Unmatched junction bases numbered 8, after V lost 4 bases and J lost 6 bases. The CDR3 spans 14 residues. Germline V gives CDR1 SGHRS, CDR2 YFSETQ. The CDR3 sequence is CASSPLTGKDTQYF. For the CDR3, the DNA is TGCGCCAGCAGCCCACTGACAGGGAAGGATACGCAGTATTTT. Together with reference TRBV5-1 and TRBJ2-3, the CDR3 gives the full variable domain: KAGVTQTPRYLIKTRGQQVTLSCSPISGHRSVSWYQQTPGQGLQFLFEYFSETQRNKGNFPGRFSGRQFSNSRSEMNVSTLELGDSALYLCASSPLTGKDTQYFGPGTRLTVL.

The J gene is TRBJ2-4, the V gene TRBV28; possibly TRBD2 for D (5 bases). Between the trimmed V and J ends, which lost 6 bases and 6 bases, there was a span of 18 bases. This CDR3 contains 15 residues. The germline gives CDR1 MDHEN, CDR2 SYDVKM. The chain's CDR3 is CASRVSGGVGNIQYF. CDR3 DNA sequence: TGTGCCAGCAGGGTCAGCGGTGGCGTGGGAAACATTCAGTACTTC.